This record looks at one T cell receptor beta chain sequence and its context. Time point noted: pretreatment peripheral blood. The sample is drawn from a study of PD-L1 blockade in urothelial cancer. About the research overall: Patients had received 0 to 3 prior chemotherapy regimens.

This CDR3 spans 14 amino acids. V was shortened by 0 bases and J by 9 bases, with 12 bases between the two germline ends. CDR1 is LNHNV, CDR2 YYDKDF, per germline (reference sequence). The table came from immunoSEQ multiplex PCR; TCRdb's copy has only in-frame clones and leaves some out. The data show approximately 90,000 clones, 90% seen once. Source: PBMCs, taken around atezolizumab (anti-PD-L1) treatment. This TCR derives from a man aged 60 to 69 with urothelial cancer. The chain links TRBV15 to TRBJ2-4; maybe TRBD2 (5 bases). The CDR3 sequence: CATSRDRAAGIQYF. DNA of the CDR3: TGTGCCACCAGCAGAGATAGGGCGGCGGGCATTCAGTACTTC.